These 27 T cell receptor beta chains originate from one sample sequenced in a study of blood T cell repertoires in COVID-19. The repertoire was sequenced with immunoSEQ multiplex PCR; TCRdb's copy has only in-frame clones and lacks some. The data show around 45,000 clones, roughly 71% seen once. Sequences were obtained from peripheral blood. These receptors all come from a man aged 80 or over with acute or convalescent COVID-19.

This clone was seen a handful of times. CDR3 DNA sequence: TGCGCCAGCCAACTAGCGGACAGCACAGATACGCAGTATTTT. Protein sequence: CASQLADSTDTQYF. The V and J genes are TRBV5-1 and TRBJ2-3; TRBD2 matches at 8 bases. Germline V CDR1 and CDR2: SGHRS, YFSETQ. V shed 7 bases, J shed 0 bases, and the junction held 4 bases outside the gene matches. The CDR3 extends over 14 amino acids.

The J gene is TRBJ2-1, the V gene TRBV29-1, with 10 bases fitting TRBD2. Per germline, CDR1 SQVTM and CDR2 ANQGSEA. The CDR3 covers 15 residues. The V gene end was trimmed by 0 bases and the J gene end by 4 bases; junction bases not matched to a gene: 3. The CDR3 coding sequence is TGCAGCGTTGAAGATTGGACTAGCGGATACAATGAGCAGTTCTTC. It encodes CSVEDWTSGYNEQFF.

The V gene is TRBV27, the J gene TRBJ1-5; D is unclear. V lost 4 bases and J 3 bases, leaving 7 bases between the germline ends. The CDR3 is 13 amino acids. From germline, CDR1 is MNHEY and CDR2 SMNVEV (reference sequence). The CDR3: CASSYQYNQPQHF. The CDR3 DNA is TGTGCCAGCAGTTATCAGTACAATCAGCCCCAGCATTTT.

This clone was detected once. The rearrangement links TRBV10-3 to TRBJ2-2; 9 nucleotides line up with TRBD2. The CDR3 extends over 16 amino acids. Per germline, CDR1 ENHRY and CDR2 SYGVKD. V lost 4 bases to trimming and J lost 4 bases; unmatched junction nucleotides: 7. The CDR3 sequence: CAISGSSGTSTGELFF. Here the CDR3 DNA reads TGTGCCATCAGTGGGTCTAGCGGGACTAGCACCGGGGAGCTGTTTTTT.

The gene calls are TRBV11-1 and TRBJ1-3; 7 nucleotides match TRBD1. With V trimmed by 4 bases and J by 9 bases, 6 bases remained unmatched. The length of the CDR3 is 13 residues. Germline loops: CDR1 SGHAT, CDR2 FQDESV (reference sequence). The CDR3 loop is CASSSRTGATIYF. CDR3 DNA: TGTGCCAGCAGCTCCCGGACAGGTGCCACCATATATTTT.

The rearrangement joins TRBV5-1 to TRBJ2-3, with 11 bases fitting TRBD2. The junction had 8 bases not matched to a gene; V was cut back by 5 bases and J by 3 bases. Germline CDR1 reads SGHRS; CDR2 reads YFSETQ. The length of the CDR3 is 16 residues. Written as DNA, the CDR3 is TGCGCCAGCAGATCAACTAGCGGGAGTGGAACAGATACGCAGTATTTT. It codes for CASRSTSGSGTDTQYF.

As for this clone: Possible read error: a much larger clone is one base away. The chain recombines TRBV6-1 with TRBJ2-3; D is undetermined. In germline, CDR1 is MNHNS, CDR2 SASEGT. This CDR3 spans 17 amino acids. CDR3: CVSSEATGHSSTDTQYF. CDR3 nucleotide sequence: TGTGTCAGCAGTGAAGCTACGGGTCACTCTAGCACAGATACGCAGTATTTT.

By share of the sample, this clone is medium-sized. The chain carries TRBV25-1 and TRBJ2-5, with a possible D match to TRBD1 (6 bases). CDR1 is MGHDK and CDR2 is SYGVNS in the germline V gene. This CDR3 is 15 amino acids long. V gave up 1 base and J gave up 4 bases, with 13 bases separating them. CDR3 amino acids: CASSESGTRRETQYF. For the CDR3, the DNA is TGTGCCAGCAGTGAATCCGGGACACGGAGAGAGACCCAGTACTTC.

The rearrangement joins TRBV9 to TRBJ1-2; 9 bases agree with TRBD1. V lost 4 bases, J lost 6 bases, and 13 bases stayed unmatched. CDR3 length: 16 amino acids. Germline V gene lookup returns CDR1 SGDLS and CDR2 YYNGEE. CDR3 sequence (DNA): TGTGCCAGCAGCATTTCCCTGGACAGGGGAGAGAATGGCTACACCTTC. Translation gives CASSISLDRGENGYTF. Complete variable domain (other parts from reference TRBV9 and TRBJ1-2): DSGVTQTPKHLITATGQRVTLRCSPRSGDLSVYWYQQSLDQGLQFLIQYYNGEERAKGNILERFSAQQFPDLHSELNLSSLELGDSALYFCASSISLDRGENGYTFGSGTRLTVV.

The chain is built from TRBV20-1 and TRBJ1-1; D is undetermined. The CDR3 spans 11 residues. The germline CDR1 and CDR2 sequences are DFQATT and SNEGSKA (reference sequence). Trimming took 2 bases from V and 5 from J, leaving 6 bases between them. CDR3 region: CSARSETEAFF. DNA for the CDR3: TGCAGTGCTAGAAGCGAGACTGAAGCTTTCTTT.

The J gene is TRBJ2-7, the V gene TRBV11-3; 12 nucleotides agree with TRBD2. Germline trimming cut 1 base from V and 4 bases from J; bases unmatched to any gene: 11. The CDR3 has 18 amino acids. CDR1 is SGHNT, CDR2 YENEEA, per germline. In DNA form, the CDR3 reads TGTGCCAGCAGCTTAGTCTCCCTAGCGGGAGGGCCGTGGTACGAGCAGTACTTC. This sequence encodes CASSLVSLAGGPWYEQYF.

This clone counts as medium-sized (0.01 to 0.1%). The chain uses TRBV25-1 and TRBJ2-7; a weak D match, TRBD1 (6 bases). The V end was cut by 5 bases, the J end by 3 bases, with 11 bases between. CDR1 is MGHDK, CDR2 SYGVNS, per germline. The CDR3 runs 13 residues. CDR3 sequence: CASSLTGLYEQYF. Here the CDR3 DNA reads TGTGCCAGCAGTCTGACAGGACTCTACGAGCAGTACTTC.

In this sample, this clone turned up once. This chain joins TRBV19 and TRBJ1-2, with 7 bases that match TRBD1. Germline lookup yields CDR1 LNHDA and CDR2 SQIVND (reference sequence). CDR3 length: 14 amino acids. With 5 bases clipped from V and 6 bases from J, the junction kept 9 bases outside the gene matches. CDR3 sequence (DNA): TGTGCCAGTAGTGGAGACAGGGTCCTCGATGGCTACACCTTC. This gives the protein CASSGDRVLDGYTF.

The chain has TRBV19 and TRBJ2-3, with 10 bases that match TRBD2. After removal of 5 bases from V and 5 bases from J, the junction contained 4 bases not matched to a gene. The length of the CDR3 is 14 residues. Per germline, CDR1 LNHDA and CDR2 SQIVND (reference sequence). This CDR3 is CASSLAGGRDTQYF. For the CDR3, the DNA is TGTGCCAGTAGTTTAGCGGGAGGACGAGATACGCAGTATTTT. Variable domain in full (rest from reference TRBV19 and TRBJ2-3): DGGITQSPKYLFRKEGQNVTLSCEQNLNHDAMYWYRQDPGQGLRLIYYSQIVNDFQKGDIAEGYSVSREKKESFPLTVTSAQKNPTAFYLCASSLAGGRDTQYFGPGTRLTVL.

The chain links TRBV3-1 (or the pseudogene TRBV3-2) to TRBJ1-2, with D possibly TRBD1 on 5 matching bases. Germline V gene data show CDR1 as LGHDT and CDR2 as YNNKEL (reference sequence). V lost 4 bases to trimming and J lost 12 bases, with 21 bases between them. This CDR3 contains 14 residues. CDR3 in DNA: TGTGCCAGCAGCCCACCGGGGGTCTATGGCGGGGACACCTTC. It encodes CASSPPGVYGGDTF.

The chain is built from TRBV5-5 and TRBJ2-5; D is unclear. Germline V gene lookup returns CDR1 SGHKS and CDR2 YYEKEE (reference sequence). Trimming pared 0 bases from V and 1 base from J, leaving 10 bases between. This CDR3 comprises 15 residues. CDR3 amino acids: CASSLAQAIQETQYF. CDR3 DNA sequence: TGTGCCAGCAGCTTGGCTCAGGCTATCCAAGAGACCCAGTACTTC.

The chain links TRBV29-1 to TRBJ2-7; TRBD2 is a possible D gene (6 bases). The CDR3 has 12 residues. Trimming cost V 8 bases and J 0 bases, with 11 bases left between them. Germline values: CDR1 SQVTM, CDR2 ANQGSEA. The DNA for the CDR3 is TGCAGCTGCGGGAAGAGCTCCTACGAGCAGTACTTC. Amino acids: CSCGKSSYEQYF.

This clone has only a few counts. The chain employs TRBV27 and TRBJ2-7, with D possibly matching TRBD2 (7 bases). Deletions cut 6 bases from V and 1 base from J, with 16 bases between. Germline-derived CDR1 and CDR2 are MNHEY and SMNVEV (reference sequence). The CDR3 runs 15 residues. CDR3 sequence: CASRPTRGGSYEQYF. In DNA form, the CDR3 reads TGTGCCAGCAGGCCTACTAGGGGGGGGTCCTACGAGCAGTACTTC.

This clone was picked up a small number of times. V is TRBV7-6 and J is TRBJ2-2, with D perhaps matching TRBD2 (5 bases). Germline assignment: CDR1 SGHVS and CDR2 FNYEAQ. Deletions cut 2 bases from V and 4 bases from J, with 17 bases between. The CDR3 consists of 17 residues. CDR3 DNA: TGTGCCAGCAGCTTACGGCCACTAGGCCAGGCCACCGGGGAGCTGTTTTTT. This codes for CASSLRPLGQATGELFF.

The CDR3 spells CASSSGQGGTPLHF. As DNA, the CDR3 is TGTGCCAGCAGCTCGGGACAGGGGGGGACACCCCTCCACTTT. V gene TRBV7-2 combines with J gene TRBJ1-6, with TRBD1 matching over 11 bases. After removal of 4 bases from V and 11 bases from J, the junction contained 4 bases not matched to a gene. The CDR3 loop spans 14 amino acids. Per the germline V gene, CDR1 is SGHTA and CDR2 is FQGNSA.

The CDR3 DNA reads TGTGCCTGGAGTTTTTCAGGGGCGGGTGAAAAACTGTTTTTT. This encodes CAWSFSGAGEKLFF. The chain uses TRBV30 and TRBJ1-4; a possible D gene is TRBD1 (6 bases). Deletions cut 2 bases from V and 7 bases from J, with 14 bases between. CDR3 length: 14 amino acids. The germline gives CDR1 GTSNPN, CDR2 SVGIG (reference sequence).

The V and J genes are TRBV6-5 and TRBJ1-1; 9 nucleotides align to TRBD1. Losses at the gene ends were 4 bases for V and 4 bases for J; bases not matched to a gene: 4. CDR1 is MNHEY, CDR2 SVGAGI, per germline. The length of the CDR3 is 14 residues. CDR3 protein: CASSFRDRVTEAFF. CDR3 DNA: TGTGCCAGCAGTTTCCGGGACAGGGTCACTGAAGCTTTCTTT.

The chain employs TRBV12-3 or TRBV12-4 and TRBJ1-2; 7 bases align to TRBD1. The length of the CDR3 is 12 residues. V lost 5 bases to trimming and J lost 8 bases; unmatched junction nucleotides: 5. The CDR3 DNA follows: TGTGCCAGCAGTCGAGGACAGGTCGGCTACACCTTC. Its translation: CASSRGQVGYTF.

The V call is TRBV5-5, the J call TRBJ2-7, with 7 bases aligning to TRBD1. Trimming at V came to 1 base and at J to 2 bases, leaving 6 bases not matched to a gene. The CDR3 is 15 amino acids. Germline V gene lookup returns CDR1 SGHKS and CDR2 YYEKEE (reference sequence). CDR3 bases: TGTGCCAGCAGCTTGTCGGGACAGCTAACCTACGAGCAGTACTTC. Its protein product is CASSLSGQLTYEQYF.

This chain connects TRBV6-1 to TRBJ2-1; perhaps TRBD2 as D (5 bases). Trimming took off 0 bases at V and 7 bases at J, with 13 bases between the two ends. CDR1 is MNHNS and CDR2 is SASEGT in the germline V gene. CDR3 length equals 15 residues. This CDR3 is CASSEAGVDGNEQFF. In DNA form, the CDR3 reads TGTGCCAGCAGTGAAGCGGGAGTGGATGGAAATGAGCAGTTCTTC.

This sequence joins TRBV6-6 and TRBJ1-3; D is perhaps TRBD1 (5 bases). CDR3 length: 14 amino acids. Trimming took off 4 bases at V and 0 bases at J, with 7 bases between the two ends. Germline CDR1 is MNHNY and CDR2 is SVGAGI (reference sequence). The CDR3 loop reads CASSSQDSGNTIYF. The CDR3 DNA sequence: TGTGCCAGCAGTTCACAGGACTCTGGAAACACCATATATTTT.

The chain links TRBV6-5 to TRBJ1-5, with a tentative D call TRBD1 (5 bases). The CDR3 spans 15 residues. CDR1 is MNHEY, CDR2 SVGAGI, per germline. Trimming removed 6 bases at V and 5 bases at J, with 17 bases between. In nucleotides, the CDR3 is TGTGCCAGCAGCTCCGTCGGGGGTCGAGATCAGCCCCAGCATTTT. Translation: CASSSVGGRDQPQHF.